This T cell receptor beta chain stems from a study of T cells after yellow fever vaccination (dated by TCRdb to the late 2010s). Concerning the study at large: Libraries from fractions with low cell numbers were prepared with the SMART-Seq v4 Ultra Low Input RNA kit. To follow T-cell clones before and after primary and booster YFV17D yellow fever vaccination, bulk TCR alpha and beta repertoires were sequenced over time. The cohort comprised two healthy male donors, one aged 18 to 30 and one aged 30 to 40 years. Bulk PBMC replicates and cell subsets were isolated from blood drawn at multiple timepoints before and after both primary and secondary immunization.

The reads were generated on an Illumina NovaSeq 6000. TCR cDNA was synthesized by 5'RACE template switching, which introduced a universal primer site and unique molecular identifiers. Priming of cDNA synthesis was performed from both the TCR alpha and TCR beta constant segments. Two PCR steps were used to amplify libraries, with sample barcodes and sequencing adapters being added in the second step. Sequencing of the libraries was done on either Illumina HiSeq 2500 (2x100 bp) or NovaSeq (2x150 bp). Turning to the authors' computational methods: Demultiplexing of reads and collapsing into UMI consensus sequences were performed with MIGEC, and V(D)J alignment was carried out with MiXCR. Using edgeR on replicate PBMC samples, clonotypes were called vaccine-responding if FDR was below 0.01 and the log2 fold change was above 5 up to day 15. CD4 or CD8 identity was assigned to each bulk clonotype according to whether the clonotype was present at higher abundance in the sequenced CD4 repertoire or the sequenced CD8 repertoire. Through fastp at Q25 and MiXCR, TCRdb rebuilt clones from the public reads, retaining in-frame beta chains. Rows are combined by CDR3 protein, so each entry shows the most common genes and DNA. TCRdb's processing, not the study's, gives the V and J calls here. The sample profile shows hundreds of thousands of distinct CDR3 sequences; more than 3% of them were found once. The top ten hold about 25% of the sample.

The investigation overall reported the following: Because only a couple of donors were included in the study, the extent to which the findings can be generalized is limited. Most clones expanded after primary vaccination were re-detected after the booster (almost 98% of CD4 and around nine tenths of CD8), suggesting broad memory maintenance. Computational filtering was needed because FACS-sorted repertoires could contain abundant contaminating clonotypes from the bulk population. A small share of clonotypes was detected in both CD4 and CD8 compartments, with the overlap likely arising from convergent recombination. The secondary T-cell response was weaker than the primary response but faster, peaking on day 5 instead of day 15.

The CDR3 spans 15 residues, from the cysteine through the phenylalanine. Of the read, only the CDR3 DNA is kept; its 45 bases are in frame from base 1. Relative to germline, V is 7 bases shorter and J is 5 bases shorter, with 15 bases between their ends. This clonotype was counted many times. Its antigen is not yet known. Base qualities were left out, and no much larger clone turns up one base away. Reading the label with the study, this specimen's treatment or condition is: live attenuated yellow fever vaccine strain. At each blood-draw timepoint, two biological replicates of bulk PBMCs were obtained. PBMCs were isolated from peripheral blood using a standard Ficoll-Paque protocol. RNA was extracted with TriZol from bulk PBMCs, CD4 and CD8 fractions, and dextramer-positive and dextramer-negative fractions.

The clonotype was recovered from a man between 18 and 35 years old who received the YFV17D yellow fever vaccine. This sequence uses TRBV12-3 or TRBV12-4 and TRBJ2-6; D gene: possibly TRBD1, on 6 matching bases. Material: PBMCs, obtained on the day of the yellow fever booster vaccination. This receptor carries the CDR3 CASTLGGTRANVLTF. The DNA sequence follows: TGTGCCAGCACCCTAGGGGGAACTCGGGCCAACGTCCTGACTTTC.